Below are 9 T cell receptor beta chains sequenced from a single sample in a study of PD-1 blockade in mismatch repair-deficient tumors. This table comes from immunoSEQ multiplex PCR, and its TCRdb copy is limited to in-frame clones, with some not included. The sample lists fewer than 100,000 clones; over 70% were seen once. The sample in question was peripheral blood, obtained 12 weeks after starting pembrolizumab. Every receptor here comes from an adult with mismatch repair-deficient cancer.

This clone was counted between two and nine times. V gene TRBV11-2 combines with J gene TRBJ2-7; D call uncertain. The length of the CDR3 is 12 residues. V lost 1 base, J lost 6 bases, and 7 bases lay in between. The germline gives CDR1 SGHAT, CDR2 FQNNGV. Written as DNA, the CDR3 is TGTGCCAGCAGCTTAGTTTCGGTCGAGCAGTACTTC. Translation gives CASSLVSVEQYF. Using reference TRBV11-2 and TRBJ2-7 for the parts outside the CDR3, the full variable domain is EAGVAQSPRYKIIEKRQSVAFWCNPISGHATLYWYQQILGQGPKLLIQFQNNGVVDDSQLPKDRFSAERLKGVDSTLKIQPAKLEDSAVYLCASSLVSVEQYFGPGTRLTVT.

This clone came up once. V gene TRBV27 combines with J gene TRBJ2-1, with a tentative D call TRBD1 (5 bases). Trimming took 1 base from V and 9 from J, leaving 16 bases between them. Germline CDR1 and CDR2: MNHEY and SMNVEV (reference sequence). This CDR3 comprises 15 residues. CDR3 sequence: CASSLYLPSRGEQFF. Here the CDR3 DNA reads TGTGCCAGCAGTTTATATCTCCCCTCTAGGGGTGAGCAGTTCTTC.

V and J are TRBV6-6 and TRBJ2-3; the D gene is possibly TRBD1 (5 bases). In germline, CDR1 is MNHNY, CDR2 SVGAGI (reference sequence). The CDR3 is 16 amino acids. The ends were cut back, 0 bases at V and 2 bases at J, with 12 bases in the middle. CDR3 DNA sequence: TGTGCCAGCAGTTACTCAGGGGCCCGCTCCACAGATACGCAGTATTTT. Amino acid sequence: CASSYSGARSTDTQYF.

The rearrangement links TRBV28 to TRBJ2-7, with D perhaps TRBD2 (6 bases). Deletions cut 6 bases from V and 3 bases from J, with 18 bases between. The CDR3 consists of 15 residues. Germline V lookup: CDR1 MDHEN, CDR2 SYDVKM. The CDR3 sequence: CASSSLRAGYYEQYF. The DNA of the CDR3 is TGTGCCAGCAGCTCGTTAAGAGCGGGCTACTACGAGCAGTACTTC. The full variable domain, completed using reference TRBV28 and TRBJ2-7, is DVKVTQSSRYLVKRTGEKVFLECVQDMDHENMFWYRQDPGLGLRLIYFSYDVKMKEKGDIPEGYSVSREKKERFSLILESASTNQTSMYLCASSSLRAGYYEQYFGPGTRLTVT.

This clone was counted between two and nine times. This chain connects TRBV10-3 to TRBJ1-5; D may be TRBD1 (6 bases). In germline, CDR1 is ENHRY, CDR2 SYGVKD. This CDR3 comprises 13 residues. Trimming took 3 bases from V and 4 from J, leaving 7 bases between them. The CDR3 nucleotides read TGTGCCATCAGTGATCAGGGGAATCAGCCCCAGCATTTT. Protein: CAISDQGNQPQHF.

This clone appeared a single time. The chain is built from TRBV11-2 and TRBJ2-3; 7 bases are a match to TRBD2. With 5 bases clipped from V and 2 bases from J, the junction kept 13 bases outside the gene matches. The CDR3 runs to 17 residues. The germline CDR1 and CDR2 sequences are SGHAT and FQNNGV. The CDR3 is CASSQAGLNRATDTQYF. DNA of the CDR3: TGTGCCAGCAGCCAAGCGGGATTGAATCGCGCCACAGATACGCAGTATTTT. Full variable domain (remainder filled in from reference TRBV11-2 and TRBJ2-3): EAGVAQSPRYKIIEKRQSVAFWCNPISGHATLYWYQQILGQGPKLLIQFQNNGVVDDSQLPKDRFSAERLKGVDSTLKIQPAKLEDSAVYLCASSQAGLNRATDTQYFGPGTRLTVL.

V is TRBV7-3 and J is TRBJ2-7; 9 positions agree with TRBD2. The CDR3 totals 14 residues. In germline, CDR1 is SGHTA, CDR2 FQGTGA. Losses at the gene ends were 5 bases for V and 6 bases for J; bases not matched to a gene: 8. The CDR3 here is CASSQSGSGSEQYF. The CDR3 DNA reads as TGTGCCAGCAGCCAAAGTGGTAGCGGGAGCGAGCAGTACTTC.

The V and J genes are TRBV5-1 and TRBJ2-3; possibly TRBD1 or TRBD2 for D (7 bases each). The CDR3 length is 15 residues. Trimming took 2 bases from V and 0 from J, leaving 10 bases between them. Germline values: CDR1 SGHRS, CDR2 YFSETQ. CDR3 coding DNA: TGCGCCAGCAGCTTAGCGGGACAGAGCACAGATACGCAGTATTTT. This codes for CASSLAGQSTDTQYF.

The V gene is TRBV7-8, the J gene TRBJ2-1; 10 bases are shared with TRBD1. J gave up 8 bases and V 3 bases, and 7 bases lay outside the gene matches. Per the germline V gene, CDR1 is SGHVS and CDR2 is FQNEAQ. This CDR3 is built from 15 residues. The CDR3 here is CASSLDGTGEDEQFF. The CDR3 DNA is TGTGCCAGCAGCTTGGACGGGACAGGGGAGGATGAGCAGTTCTTC. The full variable domain, completed using reference TRBV7-8 and TRBJ2-1, is GAGVSQSPRYKVAKRGQDVALRCDPISGHVSLFWYQQALGQGPEFLTYFQNEAQLDKSGLPSDRFFAERPEGSVSTLKIQRTQQEDSAVYLCASSLDGTGEDEQFFGPGTRLTVL.